Presented here are 22 T cell receptor beta chains from one specimen sequenced in a study of cytomegalovirus exposure and HLA in healthy donors. PCR employed 60 Vbeta and 13 Jbeta primers. This table comes from immunoSEQ multiplex PCR, and its TCRdb copy is limited to in-frame clones, with some not included. The table shows 100,000 to 150,000 clones, with about 75% occurring only once. The sequencing input was PBMCs. These receptors were taken from a man in his 60s in good health and CMV-seropositive.

The chain carries TRBV2 and TRBJ2-5, with 8 bases identical to TRBD1. The J call may be mistaken, given a closer DNA end match to TRBJ2-7. Germline values: CDR1 SNHLY, CDR2 FYNNEI. CDR3 length equals 13 residues. Here the CDR3 DNA reads TGTGCCAGCAGTGGTCAGGGGGCGTACGAGCAGTACTTC. Encoded protein: CASSGQGAYEQYF.

The chain joins TRBV28 to TRBJ2-1; TRBD2 is a possible D gene (6 bases). The CDR3 runs to 16 residues. The ends were cut back, 1 base at V and 3 bases at J, with 13 bases in the middle. Germline V gene sequence: CDR1 MDHEN, CDR2 SYDVKM. The CDR3 DNA follows: TGTGCCAGCAGTTTATCCGCGGGGCCGGGCTACAATGAGCAGTTCTTC. Translating it yields CASSLSAGPGYNEQFF.

The chain employs TRBV28 and TRBJ1-2, with 8 bases lining up with TRBD1. V shed 2 bases and J 7 bases; nucleotides not matched to a gene: 9. Germline V gives CDR1 MDHEN, CDR2 SYDVKM. This CDR3 region has 15 residues. The CDR3 here is CASSLGADRGAGYTF. CDR3 coding DNA: TGTGCCAGCAGTTTAGGGGCCGACAGGGGAGCTGGCTACACCTTC.

In this sample, this clone turned up once. The V and J genes are TRBV4-1 and TRBJ2-3, with 12 bases identical to TRBD2. The junction had 11 bases not matched to a gene; V was cut back by 0 bases and J by 4 bases. The CDR3 is made up of 19 amino acids. CDR1 MGHRA and CDR2 YSYEKL come from the germline V gene. CDR3 bases: TGCGCCAGCAGCCAAGATCCCCCTAGCGGGGGGGCGGTGGCAGATACGCAGTATTTT. It codes for CASSQDPPSGGAVADTQYF.

This rearrangement joins TRBV10-3 to TRBJ2-7, with 10 bases lining up with TRBD1. In germline, CDR1 is ENHRY, CDR2 SYGVKD. V shed 10 bases and J 4 bases; nucleotides not matched to a gene: 10. There are 14 residues in the CDR3. The chain's CDR3 is CATHRQGALYEQYF. CDR3 nucleotide sequence: TGTGCCACCCATCGACAGGGGGCCTTATACGAGCAGTACTTC.

V gene TRBV19 combines with J gene TRBJ2-3, with 13 positions matching TRBD2. The CDR3 extends over 17 amino acids. V dropped 3 bases and J dropped 3; count of bases not matched to a gene: 6. Germline V gene sequence: CDR1 LNHDA, CDR2 SQIVND (reference sequence). CDR3 bases: TGTGCCAGTAGTATGGGGGCGACTAGCGGGAGGACAGATACGCAGTATTTT. Its protein product is CASSMGATSGRTDTQYF.

The chain carries TRBV6-6 and TRBJ2-1; 7 positions agree with TRBD2. Germline CDR1 MNHNY, CDR2 SVGAGI (reference sequence). The CDR3 extends over 15 amino acids. The ends lost 4 bases at V and 8 bases at J; junction bases unmatched: 11. The CDR3 is CASSSGGGYVDEQFF. In DNA, the CDR3 is TGTGCCAGCAGTTCGGGGGGAGGGTACGTGGATGAGCAGTTCTTC.

This chain joins TRBV11-3 and TRBJ2-3; D gene unclear. V dropped 3 bases and J dropped 4 bases, with 5 bases sitting between them. CDR1 is SGHNT, CDR2 YENEEA, per germline. The CDR3 is made up of 12 amino acids. CDR3: CASSFSSDTQYF. DNA of the CDR3: TGTGCCAGCAGCTTTAGCTCAGATACGCAGTATTTT.

V usage is TRBV19 and J usage is TRBJ1-1; tentative D call: TRBD1 (5 bases). The CDR3 covers 13 residues. Germline-derived CDR1 and CDR2 are LNHDA and SQIVND (reference sequence). V was pared by 6 bases and J by 9 bases, with 17 bases between. The CDR3 DNA follows: TGTGCCAGTAGCTACCCGGGGGGGTTTCAAGCTTTCTTT. Residues: CASSYPGGFQAFF.

This chain uses TRBV10-3 with TRBJ2-2, with a tentative D call TRBD2 (5 bases). V lost 9 bases, J lost 0 bases, and 11 bases lay in between. The CDR3 loop spans 14 amino acids. In germline, CDR1 is ENHRY, CDR2 SYGVKD. CDR3: CAIGSGPNTGELFF. CDR3 nucleotide sequence: TGTGCCATTGGAAGCGGACCGAACACCGGGGAGCTGTTTTTT.

The V and J genes are TRBV2 and TRBJ2-5, with a tentative D call TRBD1 (6 bases). Between the trimmed V and J ends, which lost 2 bases and 5 bases, there was a span of 15 bases. Germline assignment: CDR1 SNHLY and CDR2 FYNNEI. This CDR3 has 15 residues. The CDR3 here is CASSERNQGLETQYF. As DNA, the CDR3 is TGTGCCAGCAGTGAACGAAACCAGGGGCTGGAGACCCAGTACTTC. The whole variable domain, remainder taken from reference TRBV2 and TRBJ2-5, is EPEVTQTPSHQVTQMGQEVILRCVPISNHLYFYWYRQILGQKVEFLVSFYNNEISEKSEIFDDQFSVERPDGSNFTLKIRSTKLEDSAMYFCASSERNQGLETQYFGPGTRLLVL.

The chain has TRBV28 and TRBJ2-5; tentatively, D is TRBD2 (6 bases). Trimming stripped 2 bases from V and 7 bases from J, with 11 bases between. Germline V lookup: CDR1 MDHEN, CDR2 SYDVKM. The CDR3 length is 13 residues. CDR3 residues: CASSLTTGGTQYF. In nucleotides, the CDR3 is TGTGCCAGCAGTTTAACAACCGGGGGGACCCAGTACTTC.

As concerns this clone: Distinct nucleotide sequences in the sample also encode this CDR3. The chain is built from TRBV11-3 and TRBJ2-7; possibly TRBD2 for D (5 bases). V lost 1 base and J lost 0, with 7 bases in between. The CDR3 is 14 amino acids. The germline V gene has CDR1 SGHNT and CDR2 YENEEA. CDR3 bases: TGTGCCAGCAGCTTAGGAGGGCTCTCCTACGAGCAGTACTTC. It yields the protein CASSLGGLSYEQYF.

This chain links TRBV5-1 with TRBJ2-7; 12 bases align to TRBD1. CDR1 is SGHRS and CDR2 is YFSETQ in the germline V gene. The CDR3 totals 15 residues. V trimming: 4 bases; J trimming: 4 bases; junction bases outside the gene matches: 6. The CDR3 sequence: CASSLRGQGAYEQYF. The CDR3, as DNA: TGCGCCAGCAGCCTCCGGGGACAGGGGGCTTACGAGCAGTACTTC.

The chain couples TRBV19 to TRBJ2-5; maybe TRBD2 (6 bases). The CDR3 is made up of 15 amino acids. Germline loops: CDR1 LNHDA, CDR2 SQIVND (reference sequence). Trimming removed 6 bases from V and 1 base from J, with 15 bases in between. The CDR3 DNA reads TGTGCCAGTAGGAAGGAGGGGACCATCCAAGAGACCCAGTACTTC. The encoded protein is CASRKEGTIQETQYF.

The chain is built from TRBV6-6 and TRBJ2-7; tentative D call: TRBD1 (6 bases). The V end was cut by 4 bases, the J end by 3 bases, with 16 bases between. Per germline, CDR1 MNHNY and CDR2 SVGAGI (reference sequence). The CDR3 runs to 15 residues. The CDR3 here is CASSSTAGAVYEQYF. DNA for the CDR3: TGTGCCAGCAGTTCCACCGCAGGGGCAGTCTACGAGCAGTACTTC.

This sequence joins TRBV6-6 and TRBJ2-1, with TRBD2 matching over 7 bases. The CDR3 sequence is 15 residues long. Looked up from germline, CDR1 is MNHNY and CDR2 is SVGAGI (reference sequence). V lost 5 bases to trimming and J lost 9 bases; unmatched junction nucleotides: 13. This CDR3 reads CASSGERGSYSEQFF. The CDR3 bases are TGTGCCAGCAGTGGGGAACGCGGGAGCTATAGTGAGCAGTTCTTC.

This clone was detected only a few times. The V gene is TRBV5-1, the J gene TRBJ2-5; D might be TRBD1 (6 bases). With the DNA end fitting TRBJ2-7 better, the J assignment may be wrong. The length of the CDR3 is 14 residues. Germline V gives CDR1 SGHRS, CDR2 YFSETQ. CDR3 nucleotide sequence: TGCGCCAGCAGCTTGGCCGGACAGTCCTACGAGCAGTACTTC. It codes for CASSLAGQSYEQYF.

V and J are TRBV11-2 and TRBJ2-3, with D possibly matching TRBD2 (5 bases). Germline CDR1 SGHAT, CDR2 FQNNGV. The ends were cut back, 1 base at V and 0 bases at J, with 11 bases in the middle. The CDR3 is 16 residues long. CDR3 residues: CASSLGLASSTDTQYF. CDR3 nucleotides: TGTGCCAGCAGCTTAGGCCTAGCTTCTAGCACAGATACGCAGTATTTT. The full variable domain, in which reference TRBV11-2 and TRBJ2-3 provide the parts outside the CDR3, is EAGVAQSPRYKIIEKRQSVAFWCNPISGHATLYWYQQILGQGPKLLIQFQNNGVVDDSQLPKDRFSAERLKGVDSTLKIQPAKLEDSAVYLCASSLGLASSTDTQYFGPGTRLTVL.

The chain joins TRBV5-1 to TRBJ1-1; 7 nucleotides line up with TRBD1. CDR1 and CDR2 from the germline V gene are SGHRS and YFSETQ. The CDR3 is made up of 13 amino acids. Losses at the gene ends were 1 base for V and 8 bases for J; bases not matched to a gene: 5. The CDR3 protein is CASSLQTGREAFF. The CDR3 bases are TGCGCCAGCAGCTTGCAGACAGGGCGGGAAGCTTTCTTT.

The chain has TRBV29-1 and TRBJ1-2; TRBD1 agrees at 8 bases. Germline-derived CDR1 and CDR2 are SQVTM and ANQGSEA. V trimming: 2 bases; J trimming: 2 bases; junction bases outside the gene matches: 4. This CDR3 spans 14 amino acids. The chain's CDR3 is CSVEPRDRNYGYTF. DNA of the CDR3: TGCAGCGTTGAACCCCGGGACAGGAACTATGGCTACACCTTC.

CDR3 sequence: CASSSSLSATASYEQYF. As DNA, the CDR3 is TGTGCCAGCAGCAGCAGCCTCAGCGCGACCGCGTCCTACGAGCAGTACTTC. V is TRBV11-2 and J is TRBJ2-7; D call uncertain. The CDR3 has 17 amino acids. V was clipped by 5 bases and J by 1 base, with 21 bases between them. From germline, CDR1 is SGHAT and CDR2 FQNNGV.